This is a list of T cell receptor beta chains from one sample in a study of radiation and T cells in renal cell carcinoma. TCRdb keeps only in-frame clones here, not all; method: immunoSEQ multiplex PCR. The data hold about 150,000 clones, with roughly 87% observed a single time. The source was blood, collected from a patient whose treatment included radiotherapy and nephrectomy. These receptor sequences come from a woman in her fifties or sixties with renal cell carcinoma. CDR3s include the opening cysteine and the closing phenylalanine or tryptophan. The order of the fields is D gene, V gene, J gene, clone size, CDR3 DNA, CDR3 protein. The D gene is left open where the match is weak. The listing skips clone size in some rows; elsewhere it reads once, few, many or a size class.

-	TRBV6-6	TRBJ2-7	-	TGTGCCAGCCATCAAGAGGCCACAGGGTACTACGAGCAGTACTTC	CASHQEATGYYEQYF
-	TRBV30	TRBJ1-1	-	TGTGCCTGGAGGTTCTCCGAGGGCACTGAAGCTTTCTTT	CAWRFSEGTEAFF
TRBD2	TRBV5-4	TRBJ2-3	-	TGTGCCAGCAGCAGCGGGACTAGCTTGAAGTTCGGTACGCAGTATTTT	CASSSGTSLKFGTQYF
TRBD1	TRBV4-2	TRBJ1-2	-	TGTGCCAGCAGCCAATCCCTTGGGACAGATTATGGCTACACCTTC	CASSQSLGTDYGYTF
-	TRBV18	TRBJ1-1	-	TGTGCCAGCTCACCACTCGGGCAGGGATGGTACGGGGACACTGAAGCTTTCTTT	CASSPLGQGWYGDTEAFF
-	TRBV6-4	TRBJ1-2	-	TGTGCCAGCAGCCTGACACCAGCCGATTCGGAGGGCTACACCTTC	CASSLTPADSEGYTF
-	TRBV5-1	TRBJ1-2	few	TGCGCCAGCAGCCCCAAAGGCGGAGACTATGGCTACACCTTC	CASSPKGGDYGYTF
-	TRBV5-4	TRBJ1-2	-	TGTGCCAGCAGTACCGCGCAGGATCTTAAAAACTATGGCTACACCTTC	CASSTAQDLKNYGYTF
-	TRBV11-2	TRBJ1-6	-	TGTGCCAGCAGCTTAGATATTGGGCACCATAATTCACCCCTCCACTTT	CASSLDIGHHNSPLHF
-	TRBV11-2	TRBJ2-2	-	TGTGCCACCAAAAAGGATCCAACAGAGGCCGGGGAGCTGTTTTTT	CATKKDPTEAGELFF
-	TRBV13	TRBJ1-3	-	TGTGCCAGCAGCCTCGTCCCGGGCCTCAGCTCTGGAAACACCATATATTTT	CASSLVPGLSSGNTIYF
-	TRBV2	TRBJ1-1	-	TGTGCCAGCAGTGTGTTTTTGGGGGAGATACCTTTT	CASSVFLGEIPF
-	TRBV11-2	TRBJ1-6	once	TGTGCCAGCAGCTTACGGGCCGATTCACCCCTCCACTTT	CASSLRADSPLHF
TRBD2	TRBV11-3	TRBJ2-2	few	TGTGCCAGCGGGAGAGCGGGGGGATTCCAGCCGAACACCGGGGAGCTGTTTTTT	CASGRAGGFQPNTGELFF
-	TRBV5-1	TRBJ1-4	-	TGCGCCAGCAGCTTGGCCTGGGGAGGGCGAGGTGAAAAACTGTTTTTT	CASSLAWGGRGEKLFF
-	TRBV6-4	TRBJ2-1	-	TGTGCCAGCAGTGCCCAGTCGGGGTTCCGGGTTGAGCAGTTCTTC	CASSAQSGFRVEQFF
-	TRBV12-5	TRBJ2-1	-	TGTGCTAGTTGGGAGGGGGGCTCCTACAATGAGCAGTTCTTC	CASWEGGSYNEQFF
-	TRBV19	TRBJ2-3	-	TGTGCCACTAGCCTCCCAGGCACAGATACGCAGTATTTT	CATSLPGTDTQYF
TRBD1	TRBV7-2	TRBJ1-5	-	TGTGCCAGCAGCTTAGTGGGACAGGGGGATCAGCCCCAGCATTTT	CASSLVGQGDQPQHF